The source of this T cell receptor (beta chain) is a study of human T cells and chemical hapten exposure. Study details: Diagnoses of alopecia areata, totalis or universalis occurred in mostly female patients. Regarding the study as a whole: Unchanged with DPC sensitization were TCRs above 1 in 1000 frequency. Expanded TCRs produced significantly more large CDR3 similarity clusters than controls did.

Each CDR3 protein gets one entry after TCRdb re-called the RACE reads with MiXCR. The sample includes about 190,000 distinct CDR3 sequences, roughly a quarter seen only once; the top ten take roughly 2.4%. Note on this clonotype: The target antigen is unknown.

After removal of 0 bases from V and 6 bases from J, the junction contained 6 bases not matched to a gene. This CDR3 region has 17 residues. Germline V gene lookup returns CDR1 LGHNA and CDR2 YSLEER. This sample's time point: patch test 3, about 24 weeks after DPC sensitization. Stated treatment: therapeutic diphenylcyclopropenone sensitization with weekly scalp DPC. Material: whole blood, obtained in connection with sensitization to the hapten diphenylcyclopropenone (DPC). The receptor's source is a woman in her 40s with alopecia areata. Some clones in this sample may be carry-over from other donors' samples. The chain couples TRBV4-3 to TRBJ2-1; TRBD2 matches 12 bases. Here the CDR3 reads CASSQDGLAGGRNEQFF. The CDR3 DNA reads TGCGCCAGCAGCCAAGATGGGCTAGCGGGAGGGCGCAATGAGCAGTTCTTC.